The sequence of this T cell receptor (beta chain) was determined in a study of metastatic and nonmetastatic thyroid tumors. Study as a whole: Across blood and tumor or nodule tissue, repertoires from malignant and benign thyroid patients were compared with one another. Whole-study findings and limits: TCR beta diversity was reportedly significantly higher in malignant thyroid tumors than benign nodules, in blood and tumor.

This clone was counted ten times or more. Its matching antigen is unknown. The same CDR3 also results from other DNA sequences found in this sample. With MiXCR, TCRdb called clones anew from the PCR reads. Of approximately 31,000 clones in the sample, approximately 20% were seen once. All patients reached thyroid surgery having received no treatment beforehand. V was pared by 5 bases and J by 6 bases, with 4 bases of the junction left unmatched. This CDR3 has 15 residues. Germline CDR1 and CDR2: KGHDR and SFDVKD. The specimen sequenced was blood. This sequence joins TRBV24-1 and TRBJ2-1, with 12 bases identical to TRBD2. The TCR originated in a female donor with papillary thyroid cancer or a benign thyroid nodule (not recorded which). Some clones in this sample may be carry-over from other donors' samples. The CDR3 region has the DNA TGTGCCACCAGTGGTCTAGCGGGAGGGCCCAATGAGCAGTTCTTC. Translating it yields CATSGLAGGPNEQFF.